These 30 T cell receptor beta chains share one sample of origin, sequenced in a study of T cell repertoires in cytomegalovirus infection. TCRdb processed the reads anew with MiXCR; each CDR3 protein has one entry. The profile shows over 55,000 distinct CDR3 sequences, 20% to 25% of them singletons. Their antigens are not known. The source was CD8+ T cells from cultured PBMCs, collected from culture after CMV antigen stimulation. The receptors come from a human donor in good health (CMV status not recorded). Some clones in this sample may be carry-over from other donors' samples.

The V and J genes are TRBV7-2 and TRBJ2-7, with D perhaps matching TRBD2 (6 bases). CDR1 SGHTA and CDR2 FQGNSA come from the germline V gene. This CDR3 region has 14 residues. The V gene lost 2 bases and the J gene lost 6 bases, with 14 bases spanning the gap. Here the CDR3 reads CASSLLTGGPEQYF. Written as DNA, the CDR3 is TGTGCCAGCAGCTTATTGACCGGGGGTCCCGAGCAGTACTTC.

V gene TRBV7-2 combines with J gene TRBJ2-3, with TRBD2 matching 9 bases. J lost 7 bases, V lost 1 base, and 9 bases had no gene match. Germline values: CDR1 SGHTA, CDR2 FQGNSA. This CDR3 spans 16 amino acids. CDR3 coding DNA: TGTGCCAGCAGCTTAGAGGGCGGGGGGGCTTTAAATACGCAGTATTTT. Translated, it gives CASSLEGGGALNTQYF.

This clonotype was picked up a small number of times. J is TRBJ2-1 and V is TRBV7-6, with 8 bases lining up with TRBD2. J was trimmed by 1 base and V by 5 bases; bases with no gene match: 1. This CDR3 has 14 amino acids. CDR1 is SGHVS and CDR2 is FNYEAQ in the germline V gene. The CDR3, as DNA: TGTGCCAGCAGCCCGGGGGGGTCCTACAATGAGCAGTTCTTC. The encoded protein is CASSPGGSYNEQFF.

This clonotype was found a few times. The rearrangement joins TRBV7-9 to TRBJ2-3; 10 bases map to TRBD2. The germline V gene encodes CDR1 SEHNR and CDR2 FQNEAQ (reference sequence). V lost 5 bases, J lost 7 bases, and 12 bases stayed unmatched. CDR3 length: 16 residues. The CDR3 is CASSLRTSGSVNTQYF. Written as DNA, the CDR3 is TGTGCCAGCAGCCTCAGGACTAGCGGCTCCGTGAATACGCAGTATTTT. Drawing the rest from reference TRBV7-9 and TRBJ2-3, the complete variable domain is DTGVSQNPRHKITKRGQNVTFRCDPISEHNRLYWYRQTLGQGPEFLTYFQNEAQLEKSRLLSDRFSAERPKGSFSTLEIQRTEQGDSAMYLCASSLRTSGSVNTQYFGPGTRLTVL.

The chain is built from TRBV7-2 and TRBJ2-3; 7 bases match TRBD1. The CDR3 covers 16 residues. With V trimmed by 0 bases and J by 2 bases, 5 bases remained unmatched. CDR1 and CDR2 (germline): SGHTA, FQGNSA. The CDR3 nucleotides read TGTGCCAGCAGCTTAGCTTGGGACAGAATCACAGATACGCAGTATTTT. It is translated as CASSLAWDRITDTQYF.

This clonotype has only a few counts. V gene TRBV7-2 combines with J gene TRBJ1-2, with no clear D. Per germline, CDR1 SGHTA and CDR2 FQGNSA. The V and J ends lost 7 bases and 2 bases respectively, with 14 bases between them. The CDR3 is 14 residues long. In nucleotides, the CDR3 is TGTGCCAGCACCCCTCCTGGGCGGAACTATGGCTACACCTTC. Its translation: CASTPPGRNYGYTF.

V is TRBV12-3 or TRBV12-4 and J is TRBJ2-2; no definite D call. The germline V and J ends were trimmed by 8 bases and 5 bases, with 12 bases remaining between them. The CDR3 is 13 residues long. CDR3 sequence (DNA): TGTGCCAGCGGACCTCACGAAACCGGGGAGCTGTTTTTT. This sequence encodes CASGPHETGELFF.

This chain joins TRBV10-3 and TRBJ1-2; D not resolved. V shed 0 bases and J shed 0 bases, with 14 bases lying between them. The CDR3 sequence is 17 residues long. Germline values: CDR1 ENHRY, CDR2 SYGVKD. The CDR3 coding sequence is TGTGCCATCAGTGAGTCGAAGAGGGCCAGCCCTAACTATGGCTACACCTTC. Translation gives CAISESKRASPNYGYTF.

For the CDR3, the DNA is TGTGCCAGCAGTGAAGCGAGGGGTTCGCAGGGCTACACCTTC. Protein: CASSEARGSQGYTF. The rearrangement joins TRBV2 to TRBJ1-2; maybe TRBD1 (5 bases). The V end lost 0 bases, the J end lost 8 bases, and 13 bases lay between the germline ends. The CDR3 contains 14 residues. Germline assignment: CDR1 SNHLY and CDR2 FYNNEI. Looking up the rest from reference TRBV2 and TRBJ1-2 gives the full variable domain: EPEVTQTPSHQVTQMGQEVILRCVPISNHLYFYWYRQILGQKVEFLVSFYNNEISEKSEIFDDQFSVERPDGSNFTLKIRSTKLEDSAMYFCASSEARGSQGYTFGSGTRLTVV.

The rearrangement joins TRBV5-5 to TRBJ2-5, with 9 bases lining up with TRBD1. V lost 3 bases to trimming and J lost 2 bases; unmatched junction nucleotides: 5. Germline assignment: CDR1 SGHKS and CDR2 YYEKEE (reference sequence). This CDR3 is 15 amino acids long. The CDR3 sequence: CASSSGTGLQETQYF. The CDR3 nucleotides are TGTGCCAGCAGCTCCGGGACAGGGCTGCAAGAGACCCAGTACTTC.

This chain uses TRBV7-8 with TRBJ1-5; D not resolved. Trimming took 2 bases from V and 4 from J, leaving 12 bases between them. CDR3 size: 15 residues. Germline lookup yields CDR1 SGHVS and CDR2 FQNEAQ. The CDR3 protein is CASSLKRDRNQPQHF. The CDR3, as DNA: TGTGCCAGCAGCTTAAAAAGGGATAGAAATCAGCCCCAGCATTTT. The full variable domain, its missing parts supplied by reference TRBV7-8 and TRBJ1-5, is GAGVSQSPRYKVAKRGQDVALRCDPISGHVSLFWYQQALGQGPEFLTYFQNEAQLDKSGLPSDRFFAERPEGSVSTLKIQRTQQEDSAVYLCASSLKRDRNQPQHFGDGTRLSIL.

This clonotype was seen more than once but under ten times. V and J are TRBV7-6 and TRBJ2-5; D might be TRBD2 (7 bases). The germline V gene has CDR1 SGHVS and CDR2 FNYEAQ. V lost 2 bases and J lost 3, with 10 bases in between. CDR3 size: 14 residues. This CDR3 is CASSLTGGEETQYF. The CDR3 DNA is TGTGCCAGCAGCTTAACGGGGGGCGAAGAGACCCAGTACTTC. Full variable domain (remainder filled in from reference TRBV7-6 and TRBJ2-5): GAGVSQSPRYKVTKRGQDVALRCDPISGHVSLYWYRQALGQGPEFLTYFNYEAQQDKSGLPNDRFSAERPEGSISTLTIQRTEQRDSAMYRCASSLTGGEETQYFGPGTRLLVL.

This clonotype was detected only a few times. This chain uses TRBV13 with TRBJ1-6; the D is unclear. The CDR3 runs to 12 residues. Trimming took 0 bases from V and 13 from J, leaving 7 bases between them. Germline assignment: CDR1 PRHDT and CDR2 FYEKMQ (reference sequence). This chain's CDR3 is CASSLGLQPLHF. CDR3 nucleotide sequence: TGTGCCAGCAGCTTAGGCCTTCAGCCCCTCCACTTT.

The V call is TRBV7-9, the J call TRBJ2-2, with TRBD1 identical over 8 bases. Germline CDR1 and CDR2: SEHNR and FQNEAQ (reference sequence). V was clipped by 5 bases and J by 3 bases; unmatched bases: 14. The CDR3 runs 18 residues. CDR3 sequence: CASSLTQGANTDTGELFF. The CDR3 DNA is TGTGCCAGCAGCCTCACCCAGGGGGCGAATACGGACACCGGGGAGCTGTTTTTT. Drawing the rest from reference TRBV7-9 and TRBJ2-2, the complete variable domain is DTGVSQNPRHKITKRGQNVTFRCDPISEHNRLYWYRQTLGQGPEFLTYFQNEAQLEKSRLLSDRFSAERPKGSFSTLEIQRTEQGDSAMYLCASSLTQGANTDTGELFFGEGSRLTVL.

This clonotype was seen a few times. The chain has TRBV14 and TRBJ1-1, with D hard to call. The V end was cut by 0 bases, the J end by 6 bases, with 14 bases between. From germline, CDR1 is SGHDN and CDR2 FVKESK. This CDR3 has 15 residues. As DNA, the CDR3 is TGTGCCAGCAGCCAAGATGGTCATAATTCGGCTGAAGCTTTCTTT. Translation: CASSQDGHNSAEAFF.

J is TRBJ2-5 and V is TRBV28, with a possible D match to TRBD1 (6 bases). V was trimmed by 3 bases and J by 4 bases, leaving 15 bases between them. The CDR3 runs 15 residues. Germline CDR1 reads MDHEN; CDR2 reads SYDVKM. Here the CDR3 reads CASSLGRDMGETQYF. The CDR3 DNA is TGTGCCAGCAGTTTGGGCAGGGACATGGGAGAGACCCAGTACTTC.

This clonotype was counted at least ten times. The chain is built from TRBV6-2 or TRBV6-3 and TRBJ2-7; a weak D match, TRBD2 (5 bases). The CDR3 length is 16 residues. CDR1 is MNHEY, CDR2 SVGEGT, per germline. V shed 0 bases and J shed 2 bases, with 14 bases lying between them. CDR3 bases: TGTGCCAGCAGTTACTCAGGACTGCATACTACCTACGAGCAGTACTTC. This encodes CASSYSGLHTTYEQYF.

This clonotype was seen more than once but under ten times. V and J are TRBV7-9 and TRBJ2-1; 13 bases match TRBD2. The CDR3 contains 19 residues. With V trimmed by 3 bases and J by 3 bases, 11 bases remained unmatched. Germline lookup yields CDR1 SEHNR and CDR2 FQNEAQ (reference sequence). The CDR3 protein is CASSFRTSGGGFYYNEQFF. The DNA of the CDR3 is TGTGCCAGCAGCTTCAGGACTAGCGGGGGTGGTTTCTACTACAATGAGCAGTTCTTC.

The V call is TRBV7-8, the J call TRBJ2-2, with 10 nucleotides matching TRBD2. CDR1 and CDR2 from the germline V gene are SGHVS and FQNEAQ. The CDR3 covers 17 residues. V lost 2 bases and J lost 6; bases outside the gene matches: 9. This chain's CDR3 is CASSLMLAGDIAGELFF. The DNA for the CDR3 is TGTGCCAGCAGCTTAATGCTAGCGGGGGATATCGCCGGGGAGCTGTTTTTT. Complete variable domain (other parts from reference TRBV7-8 and TRBJ2-2): GAGVSQSPRYKVAKRGQDVALRCDPISGHVSLFWYQQALGQGPEFLTYFQNEAQLDKSGLPSDRFFAERPEGSVSTLKIQRTQQEDSAVYLCASSLMLAGDIAGELFFGEGSRLTVL.

The chain combines TRBV7-2 with TRBJ2-7; the match to TRBD2 covers 7 bases. The germline gives CDR1 SGHTA, CDR2 FQGNSA. The CDR3 is 16 residues long. The J segment lost 4 bases and the V segment lost 2 bases, leaving 11 bases of the junction unmatched. CDR3 bases: TGTGCCAGCAGCTTACAGGGCGCGGGGGTTCGATACGAGCAGTACTTC. This encodes CASSLQGAGVRYEQYF.

This clonotype was seen ten or more times. The chain carries TRBV6-5 and TRBJ1-3; D may be TRBD1 (6 bases). The CDR3 has 13 residues. V was cut by 4 bases and J by 9 bases, with 13 bases left in between. In germline, CDR1 is MNHEY, CDR2 SVGAGI. The CDR3 DNA sequence: TGTGCCAGCAGTTTGGGGGGCGGAGGCACCATATATTTT. This codes for CASSLGGGGTIYF.

Only a few counts were recorded for this clonotype. The V call is TRBV12-3 or TRBV12-4, the J call TRBJ1-6, with TRBD1 as a possible D gene (6 bases). The CDR3 has 15 amino acids. The V and J ends lost 3 bases and 7 bases respectively, with 13 bases between them. The CDR3 region has the DNA TGTGCCAGCAGTTTTCGGGGGGCGCAGAATTCACCCCTCCACTTT. It is translated as CASSFRGAQNSPLHF.

The chain employs TRBV24-1 and TRBJ2-3; D perhaps matches TRBD2 (6 bases). V was clipped by 1 base and J by 2 bases, with 12 bases between them. Germline V CDR1 and CDR2: KGHDR, SFDVKD. The CDR3 loop spans 16 amino acids. The CDR3 here is CATSDFERANTDTQYF. The CDR3 coding sequence is TGTGCCACCAGTGATTTTGAGCGGGCGAACACAGATACGCAGTATTTT.

The genes are TRBV19 and TRBJ1-5; 8 nucleotides align to TRBD1. CDR1 is LNHDA, CDR2 SQIVND, per germline (reference sequence). CDR3 length: 13 amino acids. The junction had 5 bases not matched to a gene; V was cut back by 8 bases and J by 5 bases. The CDR3 bases are TGTGCCAGTTCACAGGGGGGTTATCAGCCCCAGCATTTT. Protein sequence: CASSQGGYQPQHF.

This rearrangement joins TRBV7-3 to TRBJ2-2, with D possibly being TRBD2 (6 bases). The CDR3 length is 15 residues. With 8 bases removed from V and 2 bases from J, the gap between germline ends came to 15 bases. From germline, CDR1 is SGHTA and CDR2 FQGTGA. DNA for the CDR3: TGTGCCAGCGTCAGGGAGGTGGGCAACACCGGGGAGCTGTTTTTT. Encoded protein: CASVREVGNTGELFF. Drawing the rest from reference TRBV7-3 and TRBJ2-2, the complete variable domain is GAGVSQTPSNKVTEKGKYVELRCDPISGHTALYWYRQSLGQGPEFLIYFQGTGAADDSGLPNDRFFAVRPEGSVSTLKIQRTERGDSAVYLCASVREVGNTGELFFGEGSRLTVL.

This clonotype was seen a handful of times. The chain combines TRBV4-3 with TRBJ2-3; D may correspond to TRBD1 or TRBD2 (5 bases each). V was cut by 0 bases and J by 3 bases, with 16 bases left in between. Looked up from germline, CDR1 is LGHNA and CDR2 is YSLEER. This CDR3 is 17 amino acids long. CDR3 residues: CASSQEVWGKGTDTQYF. For the CDR3, the DNA is TGCGCCAGCAGCCAAGAAGTCTGGGGGAAAGGTACAGATACGCAGTATTTT.

The chain has TRBV7-2 and TRBJ2-7, with D perhaps matching TRBD1 (6 bases). V was trimmed by 4 bases and J by 1 base, leaving 17 bases between them. CDR3 length: 16 amino acids. Looked up from germline, CDR1 is SGHTA and CDR2 is FQGNSA. CDR3 amino acids: CASSYPRGRQSYEQYF. CDR3 sequence (DNA): TGTGCCAGCAGCTATCCCAGGGGACGCCAGTCCTACGAGCAGTACTTC.

The rearrangement joins TRBV6-5 to TRBJ2-2, with 8 positions matching TRBD1. The trim removed 5 bases at V and 3 bases at J, leaving 14 bases unmatched. From germline, CDR1 is MNHEY and CDR2 SVGAGI. The CDR3 runs 18 residues. Here the CDR3 DNA reads TGTGCCAGCAGTCCCGGGACAGGAACCGTTGCTTACACCGGGGAGCTGTTTTTT. Its protein is CASSPGTGTVAYTGELFF.

This clonotype was observed a few times. The gene calls are TRBV12-3 or TRBV12-4 and TRBJ2-5; TRBD2 matches at 10 bases. The CDR3 contains 15 residues. V shed 4 bases and J 4 bases; nucleotides not matched to a gene: 6. Here the CDR3 reads CASSSPAGGRETQYF. The CDR3 bases are TGTGCCAGCAGTTCCCCAGCGGGGGGGAGAGAGACCCAGTACTTC.

Only a few counts were recorded for this clonotype. This chain joins TRBV27 and TRBJ2-7, with TRBD2 as a possible D gene (6 bases). Trimming cost V 4 bases and J 6 bases, with 10 bases left between them. The V gene's germline CDR1 is MNHEY and CDR2 SMNVEV (reference sequence). This CDR3 comprises 12 residues. The CDR3 here is CASSSGAGEQYF. As DNA, the CDR3 is TGTGCCAGCAGTTCGGGAGCAGGCGAGCAGTACTTC.